These 27 T cell receptor beta chains share one sample of origin, sequenced in a study of CD8+ T cells in alopecia areata. Investigators isolated RNA and reverse transcribed it into cDNA to act as the sequencing template. Data came from immunoSEQ multiplex PCR; TCRdb stores just in-frame clones and leaves some out. The sample yields fewer than 200,000 clones, around 60% seen once. Treatment denoted: oral pan-JAK inhibitor, 5-10 mg twice daily. The sample was CD4+ T cells sorted from blood, taken at week 24, from a patient treated with tofacitinib. These receptors were obtained from a human donor with alopecia areata.

J is TRBJ2-7 and V is TRBV18, with 8 bases fitting TRBD2. Germline-derived CDR1 and CDR2 are KGHSH and LQKENI. V lost 6 bases to trimming and J lost 3 bases; unmatched junction nucleotides: 7. The CDR3 runs to 14 residues. In DNA, the CDR3 is TGTGCCAGCTCCGGGAGCGGGGGTCTCTACGAGCAGTACTTC. It is translated as CASSGSGGLYEQYF.

This clone has ten or more counts. The chain employs TRBV7-2 and TRBJ2-7; D possibly matches TRBD1 or TRBD2 (6 bases each). Trimming took 0 bases from V and 2 from J, leaving 11 bases between them. In germline, CDR1 is SGHTA, CDR2 FQGNSA. The CDR3 consists of 15 residues. The CDR3 here is CASSLAGGSAYEQYF. In DNA, the CDR3 is TGTGCCAGCAGCTTAGCGGGGGGCTCTGCCTACGAGCAGTACTTC.

The chain links TRBV6-1 to TRBJ1-4; no reliable D call. This CDR3 has 10 residues. V was cut by 8 bases and J by 10 bases, with 8 bases left in between. CDR1 and CDR2 (germline): MNHNS, SASEGT. The CDR3 protein is CASRNGKLFF. The CDR3 nucleotides are TGTGCCAGCCGGAACGGAAAACTGTTTTTT.

This clone came up a few times. The chain links TRBV9 to TRBJ1-2; 9 bases are a match to TRBD1. This CDR3 spans 17 amino acids. Germline CDR1 is SGDLS and CDR2 is YYNGEE. With V trimmed by 4 bases and J by 0 bases, 10 bases remained unmatched. The CDR3: CASSSPTGGLTNYGYTF. The CDR3 DNA is TGTGCCAGCAGCTCTCCGACAGGGGGGTTAACTAACTATGGCTACACCTTC.

V and J are TRBV6-5 and TRBJ1-1; 9 bases fit TRBD1. The CDR3 has 15 residues. Germline V gene sequence: CDR1 MNHEY, CDR2 SVGAGI. V trimming: 0 bases; J trimming: 6 bases; junction bases outside the gene matches: 5. In DNA, the CDR3 is TGTGCCAGCAGTTACTCTGGGACAGGGTTCTCTGAAGCTTTCTTT. Encoded protein: CASSYSGTGFSEAFF.

This clone occurred a few times. The rearrangement uses TRBV6-5 and TRBJ1-1, with D possibly TRBD1 on 5 matching bases. CDR1 is MNHEY, CDR2 SVGAGI, per germline. The CDR3 is made up of 15 amino acids. Trimming left V 2 bases short and J 5 bases short, with 15 bases between. CDR3 nucleotides: TGTGCCAGCAGTTACACCGGGGCGGGCAGGACTGAAGCTTTCTTT. Amino acid sequence: CASSYTGAGRTEAFF.

The chain couples TRBV29-1 to TRBJ2-1; 10 nucleotides line up with TRBD1. The CDR3 is 11 amino acids. The J segment lost 8 bases and the V segment lost 6 bases, leaving 1 base of the junction unmatched. Germline V lookup: CDR1 SQVTM, CDR2 ANQGSEA. In nucleotides, the CDR3 is TGCAGCGTAGACAGGGGGCATGAGCAGTTCTTC. Encoded protein: CSVDRGHEQFF.

Here the CDR3 DNA reads TGTGCCATCAGTGGCTTAGCGGGGGCCTACAATGAGCAGTTCTTC. This sequence encodes CAISGLAGAYNEQFF. J is TRBJ2-1 and V is TRBV10-3, with TRBD2 identical over 9 bases. CDR1 is ENHRY and CDR2 is SYGVKD in the germline V gene. The CDR3 spans 15 residues. J gave up 2 bases and V 4 bases, and 3 bases lay outside the gene matches.

This clone came up a few times. The CDR3 reads CASRGGGQVSGELFF. CDR3 nucleotides: TGTGCCAGCCGAGGCGGGGGGCAGGTTTCCGGGGAGCTGTTTTTT. This chain uses TRBV7-2 with TRBJ2-2; 8 nucleotides line up with TRBD2. Germline trimming cut 8 bases from V and 6 bases from J; bases unmatched to any gene: 11. This CDR3 region has 15 residues. Germline CDR1 and CDR2: SGHTA and FQGNSA. The entire variable domain, with the rest obtained from reference TRBV7-2 and TRBJ2-2, is as follows: GAGVSQSPSNKVTEKGKDVELRCDPISGHTALYWYRQSLGQGLEFLIYFQGNSAPDKSGLPSDRFSAERTGGSVSTLTIQRTQQEDSAVYLCASRGGGQVSGELFFGEGSRLTVL.

V gene TRBV7-9 combines with J gene TRBJ1-5, with 7 positions matching TRBD1. The CDR3 length is 13 residues. V lost 3 bases, J lost 5 bases, and 1 base stayed unmatched. Germline CDR1 reads SEHNR; CDR2 reads FQNEAQ (reference sequence). CDR3 in amino acids: CASSFTGDQPQHF. The DNA for the CDR3 is TGTGCCAGCAGCTTCACAGGGGATCAGCCCCAGCATTTT.

The chain has TRBV6-5 and TRBJ2-7; tentatively, D is TRBD2 (6 bases). This CDR3 has 11 residues. The V gene lost 4 bases and the J gene lost 6 bases, with 7 bases spanning the gap. Germline V CDR1 and CDR2: MNHEY, SVGAGI. The CDR3 region is CASSLRGEQYF. The CDR3 DNA reads as TGTGCCAGCAGTTTGCGGGGCGAGCAGTACTTC.

This rearrangement joins TRBV2 to TRBJ2-5; 7 nucleotides match TRBD2. Germline V CDR1 and CDR2: SNHLY, FYNNEI. V was clipped by 6 bases and J by 4 bases; unmatched bases: 5. This CDR3 is built from 13 residues. The CDR3 nucleotides read TGTGCCAGCAGAGGGAGGGGCGGAGAGACCCAGTACTTC. Translating it yields CASRGRGGETQYF.

This sequence joins TRBV5-4 and TRBJ2-2; TRBD1 agrees at 8 bases. The CDR3 length is 15 residues. Germline CDR1 SGHNT, CDR2 YYREEE (reference sequence). Trimming at V came to 2 bases and at J to 0 bases, leaving 0 bases not matched to a gene. The CDR3 DNA reads as TGTGCCAGCAGCTTACAGGGGGCGAACACCGGGGAGCTGTTTTTT. It codes for CASSLQGANTGELFF.

V is TRBV27 and J is TRBJ2-4, with TRBD1 matching 8 bases. This CDR3 spans 13 amino acids. CDR1 MNHEY and CDR2 SMNVEV come from the germline V gene (reference sequence). V lost 8 bases to trimming and J lost 7 bases; unmatched junction nucleotides: 7. CDR3 in DNA: TGTGCCAGCCGGGACAGGTCGGAGAACATTCAGTACTTC. Translated: CASRDRSENIQYF.

This rearrangement joins TRBV30 to TRBJ2-7; 8 bases fit TRBD2. V lost 2 bases, J lost 8 bases, and 5 bases stayed unmatched. There are 12 residues in the CDR3. Germline lookup yields CDR1 GTSNPN and CDR2 SVGIG (reference sequence). The CDR3 DNA follows: TGTGCCTGGAGTAGTACGGGGGGGCAGCAGTACTTC. Amino acid sequence: CAWSSTGGQQYF.

This clone was picked up a small number of times. This rearrangement joins TRBV29-1 to TRBJ2-5; TRBD1 is a possible D gene (6 bases). The ends were cut back, 4 bases at V and 5 bases at J, with 17 bases in the middle. Per the germline V gene, CDR1 is SQVTM and CDR2 is ANQGSEA. This CDR3 is 14 amino acids long. DNA for the CDR3: TGCAGCGTTGTACACAGGGCCGGGGCTGAGACCCAGTACTTC. Amino acid sequence: CSVVHRAGAETQYF.

This clone is a singleton in its sample. The chain links TRBV27 to TRBJ2-7; 7 bases match TRBD1. Germline V CDR1 and CDR2: MNHEY, SMNVEV (reference sequence). The CDR3 consists of 15 residues. V shed 2 bases and J 4 bases; nucleotides not matched to a gene: 8. The CDR3 DNA reads TGTGCCAGCAGTTTAACGGGACAGTGGGGTTACGAGCAGTACTTC. Protein sequence: CASSLTGQWGYEQYF.

The gene calls are TRBV6-6 and TRBJ2-1; D is possibly TRBD1 or TRBD2 (5 bases each). V lost 5 bases and J 4 bases, leaving 9 bases between the germline ends. The CDR3 has 13 residues. Germline values: CDR1 MNHNY, CDR2 SVGAGI (reference sequence). The CDR3 region is CASSEGPYNEQFF. The CDR3 DNA follows: TGTGCCAGCAGTGAGGGGCCTTACAATGAGCAGTTCTTC.

This clone was detected once. The chain carries TRBV30 and TRBJ2-7; weak D call: TRBD1 (5 bases). CDR3 length: 13 amino acids. Per the germline V gene, CDR1 is GTSNPN and CDR2 is SVGIG (reference sequence). Deletions cut 4 bases from V and 7 bases from J, with 17 bases between. CDR3 bases: TGTGCCTGGACCACAGGACCCTTCCTAGAGCAGTACTTC. Its translation is CAWTTGPFLEQYF.

The chain employs TRBV5-5 and TRBJ2-7; maybe TRBD1 (6 bases). The length of the CDR3 is 15 residues. Trimming shortened V by 4 bases and J by 2 bases, and 16 bases separated the two germline ends. Germline CDR1 reads SGHKS; CDR2 reads YYEKEE (reference sequence). The CDR3 sequence is CASSPGALQTYEQYF. DNA of the CDR3: TGTGCCAGCAGCCCAGGGGCACTCCAAACCTACGAGCAGTACTTC. Drawing the rest from reference TRBV5-5 and TRBJ2-7, the complete variable domain is DAGVTQSPTHLIKTRGQQVTLRCSPISGHKSVSWYQQVLGQGPQFIFQYYEKEERGRGNFPDRFSARQFPNYSSELNVNALLLGDSALYLCASSPGALQTYEQYFGPGTRLTVT.

The V call is TRBV29-1, the J call TRBJ1-4; no clear D gene. V was shortened by 5 bases and J by 5 bases, with 9 bases between the two germline ends. There are 12 residues in the CDR3. The V gene's germline CDR1 is SQVTM and CDR2 ANQGSEA. Here the CDR3 reads CSVTHRNEKLFF. The CDR3 DNA reads TGCAGCGTTACCCACCGGAATGAAAAACTGTTTTTT.

J is TRBJ1-2 and V is TRBV29-1, with D possibly TRBD1 on 6 matching bases. The CDR3 loop spans 15 amino acids. The germline gives CDR1 SQVTM, CDR2 ANQGSEA. The V and J ends lost 4 bases and 6 bases respectively, with 21 bases between them. For the CDR3, the DNA is TGCAGCGTTGTTGTCGAGGCAGGGGTTGGGAATGGCTACACCTTC. Its protein is CSVVVEAGVGNGYTF.

The genes are TRBV5-1 and TRBJ2-6, with 9 bases that match TRBD1. V trimming: 3 bases; J trimming: 1 base; junction bases outside the gene matches: 8. This CDR3 comprises 18 residues. Per germline, CDR1 SGHRS and CDR2 YFSETQ. This CDR3 is CASSSRDREFSGANVLTF. The CDR3 DNA sequence: TGCGCCAGCAGCTCCCGGGACAGGGAATTTTCTGGGGCCAACGTCCTGACTTTC.

This clone turned up a few times. V is TRBV7-9 and J is TRBJ1-6, with D possibly TRBD1 on 6 matching bases. V lost 3 bases, J lost 12 bases, and 15 bases lay in between. The CDR3 is made up of 14 amino acids. Germline V gene sequence: CDR1 SEHNR, CDR2 FQNEAQ (reference sequence). The CDR3 DNA sequence: TGTGCCAGCAGCTTCCTGGGACACGGGCTACCCCTCCACTTT. Residues: CASSFLGHGLPLHF.

This clone occurred a few times. The gene calls are TRBV7-2 and TRBJ2-7; 7 positions agree with TRBD1. Germline V gene lookup returns CDR1 SGHTA and CDR2 FQGNSA. The CDR3 is 14 residues long. The V and J ends lost 4 bases and 7 bases, in that order; junction bases with no gene match: 10. DNA for the CDR3: TGTGCCAGCAGCTCGAGACAGGGTCAGGGGGAGCAGTACTTC. Its translation: CASSSRQGQGEQYF.

There are many counts of this clone. The CDR3 region has the DNA TGTGCCAGCGGAAAACAGGGAAGGGATGGCTACACCTTC. Translated, it gives CASGKQGRDGYTF. The chain uses TRBV21-1 and TRBJ1-2; the D call TRBD1 from the table was never checked on the DNA. TRBV21-1 is a listed pseudogene. This CDR3 has 13 amino acids.

The chain combines TRBV29-1 with TRBJ2-1; a possible D gene is TRBD2 (6 bases). Germline loops: CDR1 SQVTM, CDR2 ANQGSEA. The CDR3 sequence is 15 residues long. Trimming removed 6 bases at V and 7 bases at J, with 22 bases between. The DNA of the CDR3 is TGCAGCGTCTCCCGCTCCGGGGTTGGAGGGAATGAGCAGTTCTTC. It specifies CSVSRSGVGGNEQFF.